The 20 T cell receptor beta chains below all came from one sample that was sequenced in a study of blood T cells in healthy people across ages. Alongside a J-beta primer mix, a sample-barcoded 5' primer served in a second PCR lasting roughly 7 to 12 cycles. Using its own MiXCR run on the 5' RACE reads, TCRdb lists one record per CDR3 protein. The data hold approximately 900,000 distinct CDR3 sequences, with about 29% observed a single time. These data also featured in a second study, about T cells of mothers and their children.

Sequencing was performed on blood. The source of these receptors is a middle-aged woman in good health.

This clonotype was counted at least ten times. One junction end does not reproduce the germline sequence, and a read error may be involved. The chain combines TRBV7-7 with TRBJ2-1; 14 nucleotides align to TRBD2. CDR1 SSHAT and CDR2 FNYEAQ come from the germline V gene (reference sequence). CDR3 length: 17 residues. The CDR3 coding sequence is TGTGCTAGCAGGACGTTGGGACTAGCGGGGGAGTACAGTGAGCAGTTCTTC. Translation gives CASRTLGLAGEYSEQFF. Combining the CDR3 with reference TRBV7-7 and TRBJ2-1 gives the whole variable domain GAGVSQSPRYKVTKRGQDVTLRCDPISSHATLYWYQQALGQGPEFLTYFNYEAQPDKSGLPSDRFSAERPEGSISTLTIQRTEQRDSAMYRCASRTLGLAGEYSEQFFGPGTRLTVL.

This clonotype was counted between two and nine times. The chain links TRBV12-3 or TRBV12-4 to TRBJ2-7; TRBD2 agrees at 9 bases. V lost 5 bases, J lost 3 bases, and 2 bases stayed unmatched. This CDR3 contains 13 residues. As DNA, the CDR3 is TGTGCCAGCAGTCCGACTAGCGGCTACGAGCAGTACTTC. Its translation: CASSPTSGYEQYF.

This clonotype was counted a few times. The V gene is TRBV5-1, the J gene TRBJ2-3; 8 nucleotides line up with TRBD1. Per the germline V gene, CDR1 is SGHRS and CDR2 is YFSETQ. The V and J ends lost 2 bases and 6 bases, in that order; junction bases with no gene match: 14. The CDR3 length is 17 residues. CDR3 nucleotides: TGCGCCAGCAGCTTCTCCCCGAGGACAGGGAGCAAGGATACGCAGTATTTT. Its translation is CASSFSPRTGSKDTQYF.

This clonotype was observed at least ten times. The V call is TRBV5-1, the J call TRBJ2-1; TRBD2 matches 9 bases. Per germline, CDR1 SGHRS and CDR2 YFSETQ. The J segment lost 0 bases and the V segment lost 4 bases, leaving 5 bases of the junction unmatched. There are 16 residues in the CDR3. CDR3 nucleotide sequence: TGCGCCAGCAGCAGGATAGCGGGGGCCTCCTACAATGAGCAGTTCTTC. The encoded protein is CASSRIAGASYNEQFF.

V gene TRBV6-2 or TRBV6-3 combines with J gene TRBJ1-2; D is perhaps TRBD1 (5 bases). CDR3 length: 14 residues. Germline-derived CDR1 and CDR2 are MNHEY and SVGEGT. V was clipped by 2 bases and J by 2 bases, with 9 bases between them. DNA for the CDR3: TGTGCCAGCAGTTACGCTCGGGGGAACTATGGCTACACCTTC. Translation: CASSYARGNYGYTF.

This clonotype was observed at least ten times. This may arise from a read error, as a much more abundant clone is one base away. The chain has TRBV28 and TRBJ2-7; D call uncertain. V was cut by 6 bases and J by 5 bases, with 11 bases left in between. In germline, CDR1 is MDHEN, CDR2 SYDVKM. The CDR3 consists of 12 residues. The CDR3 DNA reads TGTGCCAGCAGGACGTATCTCCACGAGCAGTACTTC. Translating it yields CASRTYLHEQYF.

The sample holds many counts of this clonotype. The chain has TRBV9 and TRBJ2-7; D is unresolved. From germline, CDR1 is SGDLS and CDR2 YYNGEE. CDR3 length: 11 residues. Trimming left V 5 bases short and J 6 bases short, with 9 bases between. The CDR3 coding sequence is TGTGCCAGCAGAATCCCTTTCGAGCAGTACTTC. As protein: CASRIPFEQYF. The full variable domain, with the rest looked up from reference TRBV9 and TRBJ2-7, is DSGVTQTPKHLITATGQRVTLRCSPRSGDLSVYWYQQSLDQGLQFLIQYYNGEERAKGNILERFSAQQFPDLHSELNLSSLELGDSALYFCASRIPFEQYFGPGTRLTVT.

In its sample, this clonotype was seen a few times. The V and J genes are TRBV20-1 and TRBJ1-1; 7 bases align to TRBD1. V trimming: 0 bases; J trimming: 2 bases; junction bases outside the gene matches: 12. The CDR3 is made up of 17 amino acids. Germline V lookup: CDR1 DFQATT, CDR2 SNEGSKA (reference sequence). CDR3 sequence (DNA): TGCAGTGCTAGAGATCTTGGCAGGGACAGCGTTAACACTGAAGCTTTCTTT. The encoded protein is CSARDLGRDSVNTEAFF.

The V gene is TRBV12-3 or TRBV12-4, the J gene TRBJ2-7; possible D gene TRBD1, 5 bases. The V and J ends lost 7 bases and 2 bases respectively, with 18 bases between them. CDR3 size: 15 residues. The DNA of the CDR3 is TGTGCCAGCATCCTCAGGGCCCGGGCGGCCTACGAGCAGTACTTC. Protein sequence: CASILRARAAYEQYF.

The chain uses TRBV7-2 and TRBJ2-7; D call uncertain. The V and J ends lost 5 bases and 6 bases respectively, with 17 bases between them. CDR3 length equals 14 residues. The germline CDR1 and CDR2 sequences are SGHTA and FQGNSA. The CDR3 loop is CASSASGQFIEQYF. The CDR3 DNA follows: TGTGCCAGCAGCGCCTCGGGTCAGTTCATCGAGCAGTACTTC. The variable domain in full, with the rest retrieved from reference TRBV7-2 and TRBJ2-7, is GAGVSQSPSNKVTEKGKDVELRCDPISGHTALYWYRQSLGQGLEFLIYFQGNSAPDKSGLPSDRFSAERTGGSVSTLTIQRTQQEDSAVYLCASSASGQFIEQYFGPGTRLTVT.

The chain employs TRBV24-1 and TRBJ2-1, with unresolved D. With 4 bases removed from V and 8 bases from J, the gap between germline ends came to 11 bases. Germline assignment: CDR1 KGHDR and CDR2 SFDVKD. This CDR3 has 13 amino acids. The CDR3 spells CATSEDGGDEQFF. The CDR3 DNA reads TGTGCCACCAGTGAGGATGGTGGGGATGAGCAGTTCTTC.

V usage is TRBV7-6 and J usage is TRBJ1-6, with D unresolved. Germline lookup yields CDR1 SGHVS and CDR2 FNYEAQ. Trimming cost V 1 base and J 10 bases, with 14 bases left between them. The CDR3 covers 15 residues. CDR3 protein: CASSLEVAKESPLHF. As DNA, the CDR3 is TGTGCCAGCAGCTTAGAAGTGGCGAAGGAATCACCCCTCCACTTT. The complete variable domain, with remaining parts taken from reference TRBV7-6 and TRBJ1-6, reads GAGVSQSPRYKVTKRGQDVALRCDPISGHVSLYWYRQALGQGPEFLTYFNYEAQQDKSGLPNDRFSAERPEGSISTLTIQRTEQRDSAMYRCASSLEVAKESPLHFGNGTRLTVT.

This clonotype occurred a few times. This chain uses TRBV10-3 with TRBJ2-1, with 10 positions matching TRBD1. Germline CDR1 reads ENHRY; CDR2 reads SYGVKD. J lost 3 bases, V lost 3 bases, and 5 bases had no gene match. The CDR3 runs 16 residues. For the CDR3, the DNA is TGTGCCATCAGTGACCCGGGACAGGGGCACTACAATGAGCAGTTCTTC. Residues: CAISDPGQGHYNEQFF.

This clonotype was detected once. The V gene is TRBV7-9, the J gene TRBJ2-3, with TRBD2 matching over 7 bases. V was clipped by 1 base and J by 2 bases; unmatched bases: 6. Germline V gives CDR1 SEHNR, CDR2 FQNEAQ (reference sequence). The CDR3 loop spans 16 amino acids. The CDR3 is CASSLERLADTDTQYF. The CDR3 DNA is TGTGCCAGCAGCTTAGAAAGGCTAGCGGACACAGATACGCAGTATTTT. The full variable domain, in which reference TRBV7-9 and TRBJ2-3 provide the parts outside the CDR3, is DTGVSQNPRHKITKRGQNVTFRCDPISEHNRLYWYRQTLGQGPEFLTYFQNEAQLEKSRLLSDRFSAERPKGSFSTLEIQRTEQGDSAMYLCASSLERLADTDTQYFGPGTRLTVL.

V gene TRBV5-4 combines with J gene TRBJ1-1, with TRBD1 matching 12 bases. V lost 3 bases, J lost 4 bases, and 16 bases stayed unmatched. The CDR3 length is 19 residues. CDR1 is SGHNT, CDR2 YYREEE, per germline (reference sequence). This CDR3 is CASSSVPGTGGYAGTEAFF. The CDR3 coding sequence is TGTGCCAGCAGCTCCGTCCCCGGGACAGGGGGCTATGCGGGCACTGAAGCTTTCTTT.

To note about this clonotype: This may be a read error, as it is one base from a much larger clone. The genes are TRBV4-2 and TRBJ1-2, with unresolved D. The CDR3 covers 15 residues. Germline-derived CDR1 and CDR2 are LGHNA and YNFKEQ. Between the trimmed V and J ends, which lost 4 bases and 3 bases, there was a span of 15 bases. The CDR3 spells CASSRAIQPDYGYTF. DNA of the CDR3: TGTGCCAGCAGCCGAGCGATTCAACCCGACTATGGCTACACCTTC.

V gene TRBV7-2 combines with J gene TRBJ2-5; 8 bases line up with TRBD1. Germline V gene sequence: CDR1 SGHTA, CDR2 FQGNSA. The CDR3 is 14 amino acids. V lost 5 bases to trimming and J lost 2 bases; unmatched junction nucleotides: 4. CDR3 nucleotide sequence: TGTGCCAGCAGCCGGGACAGGTTGCAAGAGACCCAGTACTTC. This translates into CASSRDRLQETQYF. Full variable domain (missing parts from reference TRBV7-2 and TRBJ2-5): GAGVSQSPSNKVTEKGKDVELRCDPISGHTALYWYRQSLGQGLEFLIYFQGNSAPDKSGLPSDRFSAERTGGSVSTLTIQRTQQEDSAVYLCASSRDRLQETQYFGPGTRLLVL.

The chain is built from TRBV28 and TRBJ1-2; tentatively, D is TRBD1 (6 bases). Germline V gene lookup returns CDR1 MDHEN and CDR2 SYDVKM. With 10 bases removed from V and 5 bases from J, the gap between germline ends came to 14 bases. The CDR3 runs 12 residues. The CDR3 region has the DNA TGTGCCACCGTGGACAGCCGGTATGGCTACACCTTC. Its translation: CATVDSRYGYTF.

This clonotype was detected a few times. The CDR3 loop reads CASALGPLAKNIQYF. In nucleotides, the CDR3 is TGTGCCAGCGCCCTGGGGCCACTAGCCAAAAACATTCAGTACTTC. This rearrangement joins TRBV4-2 to TRBJ2-4; maybe TRBD1 (5 bases). V lost 8 bases and J 0 bases, leaving 14 bases between the germline ends. The CDR3 has 15 amino acids. CDR1 and CDR2 (germline): LGHNA, YNFKEQ.

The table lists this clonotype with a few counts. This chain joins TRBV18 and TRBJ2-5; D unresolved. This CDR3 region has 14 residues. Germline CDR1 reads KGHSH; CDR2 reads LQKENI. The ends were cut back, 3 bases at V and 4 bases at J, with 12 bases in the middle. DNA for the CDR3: TGTGCCAGCTCACCCCTGGGATATGGAGAGACCCAGTACTTC. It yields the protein CASSPLGYGETQYF.